One TCR beta chain is described in this entry. This entry belongs to a study of shared clonotypes between healthy human individuals. Study information: Three plates each covered CD4 naive and memory; CD8 naive two, CD8 memory one.

TCRdb's table, derived via immunoSEQ multiplex PCR, lists solely in-frame clones and lacks some. The profile covers 550,000 to 800,000 clones, with approximately 79% appearing a single time and approximately 1.7% taken by the ten largest. Germline V gene lookup returns CDR1 LNHDA and CDR2 SQIVND (reference sequence). J was trimmed by 7 bases and V by 5 bases; bases with no gene match: 14. CDR3 length: 17 amino acids. The specimen sequenced was memory CD4+ T cells sorted from blood. Subset here: CD45RA-negative fraction. The chain employs TRBV19 and TRBJ1-5; 10 bases are a match to TRBD1. This TCR derives from a woman aged 25 to 45 in good health. The CDR3 loop reads CASSASKSGTGEQPQHF. The CDR3 region has the DNA TGTGCCAGTAGTGCGTCAAAATCCGGGACAGGGGAACAGCCCCAGCATTTT.